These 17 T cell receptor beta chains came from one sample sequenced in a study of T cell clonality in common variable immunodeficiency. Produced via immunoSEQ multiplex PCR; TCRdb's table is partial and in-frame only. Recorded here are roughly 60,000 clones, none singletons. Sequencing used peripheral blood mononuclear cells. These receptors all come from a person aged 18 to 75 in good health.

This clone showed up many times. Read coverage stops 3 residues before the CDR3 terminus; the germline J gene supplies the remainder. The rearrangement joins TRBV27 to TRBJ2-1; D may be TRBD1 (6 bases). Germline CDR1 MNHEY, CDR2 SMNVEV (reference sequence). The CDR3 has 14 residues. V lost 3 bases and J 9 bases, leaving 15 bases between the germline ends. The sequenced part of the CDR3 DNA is TGTGCCAGCAGTTTTCTGGGGCCCAGGGGTGAG. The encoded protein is CASSFLGPRGE. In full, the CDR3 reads CASSFLGPRGEQFF.

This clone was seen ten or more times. The CDR3 spells CASSESSTQYF. CDR3 DNA (partial): TGTGCCAGCAGTGAATCCAGTACG. The gene calls are TRBV2 and TRBJ2-3, with unresolved D. The CDR3 end is not reached by the read, which stops 3 residues before it; the germline J gene fills it in. CDR1 and CDR2 (germline): SNHLY, FYNNEI. Trimming removed 2 bases from V and 8 bases from J, with 5 bases in between. This CDR3 has 11 residues. Supplemented by reference TRBV2 and TRBJ2-3, the full variable domain reads EPEVTQTPSHQVTQMGQEVILRCVPISNHLYFYWYRQILGQKVEFLVSFYNNEISEKSEIFDDQFSVERPDGSNFTLKIRSTKLEDSAMYFCASSESSTQYFGPGTRLTVL.

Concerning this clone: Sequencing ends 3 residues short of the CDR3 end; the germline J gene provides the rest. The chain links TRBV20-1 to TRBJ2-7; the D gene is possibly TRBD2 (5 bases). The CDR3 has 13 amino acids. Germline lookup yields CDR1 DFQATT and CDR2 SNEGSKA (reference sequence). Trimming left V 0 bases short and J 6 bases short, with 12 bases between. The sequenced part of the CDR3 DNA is TGCAGTGCTAGAGAAGCCCACGGGGTCGAG. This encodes CSAREAHGVE. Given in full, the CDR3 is CSAREAHGVEQYF.

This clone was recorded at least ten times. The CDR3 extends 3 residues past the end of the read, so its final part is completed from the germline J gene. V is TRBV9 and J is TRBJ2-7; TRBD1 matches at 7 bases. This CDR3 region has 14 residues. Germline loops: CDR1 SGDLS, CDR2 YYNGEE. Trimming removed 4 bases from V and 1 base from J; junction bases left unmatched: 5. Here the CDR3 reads CASSKWDSSYEQYF. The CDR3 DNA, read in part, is TGTGCCAGCAGCAAATGGGACAGTTCCTACGAG.

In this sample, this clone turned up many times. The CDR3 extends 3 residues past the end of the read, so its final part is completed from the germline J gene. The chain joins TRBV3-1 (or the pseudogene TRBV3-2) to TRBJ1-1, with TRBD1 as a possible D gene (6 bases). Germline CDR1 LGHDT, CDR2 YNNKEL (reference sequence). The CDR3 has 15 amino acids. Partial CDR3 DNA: TGTGCCAGCAGCCAAGATCTAACAGGGACCGGCGAA. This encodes CASSQDLTGTGE. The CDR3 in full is CASSQDLTGTGEAFF.

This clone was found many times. CDR3 in amino acids: CASSLLAGNEQFF. The part of the CDR3 DNA that was read is TGTGCCAGCAGTTTACTAGCGGGAAATGAG. The rearrangement uses TRBV6-2 or TRBV6-3 and TRBJ2-1, with 10 nucleotides matching TRBD2. The read stops 3 residues short of the end of the CDR3; the missing end is completed from the germline J gene. Trimming at V came to 4 bases and at J to 7 bases, leaving 1 base not matched to a gene. This CDR3 is 13 amino acids long. In germline, CDR1 is MNHEY, CDR2 SVGEGT.

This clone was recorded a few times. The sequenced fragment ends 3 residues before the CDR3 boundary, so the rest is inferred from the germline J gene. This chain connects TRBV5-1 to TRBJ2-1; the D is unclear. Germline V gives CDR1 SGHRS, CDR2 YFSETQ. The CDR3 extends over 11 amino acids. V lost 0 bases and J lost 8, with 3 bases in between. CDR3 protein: CASSLAYEQFF. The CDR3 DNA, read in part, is TGCGCCAGCAGCTTGGCCTATGAG.

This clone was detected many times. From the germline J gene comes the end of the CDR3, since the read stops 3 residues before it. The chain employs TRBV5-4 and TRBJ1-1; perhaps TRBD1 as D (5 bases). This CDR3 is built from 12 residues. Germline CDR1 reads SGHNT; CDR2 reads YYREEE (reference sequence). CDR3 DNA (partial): TGTGCCAGCAGCCCCACTCCGGGACTA. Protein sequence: CASSPTPGL. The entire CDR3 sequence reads CASSPTPGLAFF.

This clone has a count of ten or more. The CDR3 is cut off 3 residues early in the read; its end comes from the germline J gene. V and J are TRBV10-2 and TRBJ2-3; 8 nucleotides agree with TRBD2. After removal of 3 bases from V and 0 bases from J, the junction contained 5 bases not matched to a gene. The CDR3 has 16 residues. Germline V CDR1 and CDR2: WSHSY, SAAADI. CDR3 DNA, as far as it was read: TGCGCCAGCAGTGATAAGGCTAGCGGGAGCACAGATACG. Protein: CASSDKASGSTDT. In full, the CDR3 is CASSDKASGSTDTQYF.

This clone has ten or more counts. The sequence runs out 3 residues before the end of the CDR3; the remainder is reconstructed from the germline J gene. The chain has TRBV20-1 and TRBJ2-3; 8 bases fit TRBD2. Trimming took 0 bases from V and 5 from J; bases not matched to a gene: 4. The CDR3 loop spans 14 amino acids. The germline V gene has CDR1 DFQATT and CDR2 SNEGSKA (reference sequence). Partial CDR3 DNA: TGCAGTGCTAGAGATCGGCTAGCGGGAGATACG. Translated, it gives CSARDRLAGDT. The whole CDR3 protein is CSARDRLAGDTQYF.

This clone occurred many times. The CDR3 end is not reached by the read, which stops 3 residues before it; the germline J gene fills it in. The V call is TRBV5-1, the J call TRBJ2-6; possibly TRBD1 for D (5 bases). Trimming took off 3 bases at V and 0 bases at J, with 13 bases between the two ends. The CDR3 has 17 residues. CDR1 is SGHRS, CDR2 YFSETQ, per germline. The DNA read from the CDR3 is TGCGCCAGCAGCTCGTCCGACAGCTACTCTGGGGCCAACGTC. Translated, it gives CASSSSDSYSGANV. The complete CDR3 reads CASSSSDSYSGANVLTF.

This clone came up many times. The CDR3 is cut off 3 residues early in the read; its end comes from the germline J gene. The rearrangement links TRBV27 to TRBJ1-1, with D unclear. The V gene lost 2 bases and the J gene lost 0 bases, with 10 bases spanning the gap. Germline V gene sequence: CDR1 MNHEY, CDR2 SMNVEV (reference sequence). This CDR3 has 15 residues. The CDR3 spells CASSLTAGMNTEAFF. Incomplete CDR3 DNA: TGTGCCAGCAGTTTAACGGCGGGGATGAACACTGAA.

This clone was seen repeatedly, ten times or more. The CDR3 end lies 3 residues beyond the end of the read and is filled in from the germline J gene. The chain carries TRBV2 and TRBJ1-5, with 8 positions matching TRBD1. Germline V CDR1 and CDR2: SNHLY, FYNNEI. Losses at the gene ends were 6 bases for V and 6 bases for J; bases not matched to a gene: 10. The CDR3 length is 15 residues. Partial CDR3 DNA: TGTGCCAGCAGCAAACAGGGGGGAATTCTTCAGCCC. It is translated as CASSKQGGILQP. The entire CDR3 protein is CASSKQGGILQPQHF. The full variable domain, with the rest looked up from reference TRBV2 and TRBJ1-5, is EPEVTQTPSHQVTQMGQEVILRCVPISNHLYFYWYRQILGQKVEFLVSFYNNEISEKSEIFDDQFSVERPDGSNFTLKIRSTKLEDSAMYFCASSKQGGILQPQHFGDGTRLSIL.

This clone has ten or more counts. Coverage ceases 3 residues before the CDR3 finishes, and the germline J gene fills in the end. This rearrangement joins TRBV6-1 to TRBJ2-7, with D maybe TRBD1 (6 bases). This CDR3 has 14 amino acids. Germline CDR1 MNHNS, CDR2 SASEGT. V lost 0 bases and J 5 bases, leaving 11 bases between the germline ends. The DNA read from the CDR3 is TGTGCCAGCAGTGAAGCGCACAGGGCCAACGAG. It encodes CASSEAHRANE. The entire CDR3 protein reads CASSEAHRANEQYF.

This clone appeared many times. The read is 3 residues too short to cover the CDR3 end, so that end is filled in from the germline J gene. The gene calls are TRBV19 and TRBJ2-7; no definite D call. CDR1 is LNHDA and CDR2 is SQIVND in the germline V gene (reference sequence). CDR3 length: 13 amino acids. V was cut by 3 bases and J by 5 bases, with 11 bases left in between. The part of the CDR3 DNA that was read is TGTGCCAGTAGTATTAAGTTGGCTCACGAG. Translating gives CASSIKLAHE. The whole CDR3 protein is CASSIKLAHEQYF.

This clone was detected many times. The sequenced part of the CDR3 DNA is TGTGCCAGCAGTGATGCAGGGGGCGGTTCGATCGAG. Its protein is CASSDAGGGSIE. The CDR3 as a whole reads CASSDAGGGSIEQYF. The chain joins TRBV2 to TRBJ2-7, with 8 positions matching TRBD1. The CDR3 is cut off 3 residues early in the read; its end comes from the germline J gene. This CDR3 has 15 amino acids. Trimming cost V 3 bases and J 6 bases; bases outside gene matches: 10. The germline CDR1 and CDR2 sequences are SNHLY and FYNNEI.

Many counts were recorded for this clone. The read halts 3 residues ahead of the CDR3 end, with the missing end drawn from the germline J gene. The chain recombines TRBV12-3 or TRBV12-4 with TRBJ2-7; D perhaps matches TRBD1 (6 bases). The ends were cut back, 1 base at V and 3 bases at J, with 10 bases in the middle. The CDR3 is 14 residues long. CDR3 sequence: CASSLGDTNYEQYF. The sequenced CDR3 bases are TGTGCCAGCAGTTTAGGGGACACCAACTACGAG.